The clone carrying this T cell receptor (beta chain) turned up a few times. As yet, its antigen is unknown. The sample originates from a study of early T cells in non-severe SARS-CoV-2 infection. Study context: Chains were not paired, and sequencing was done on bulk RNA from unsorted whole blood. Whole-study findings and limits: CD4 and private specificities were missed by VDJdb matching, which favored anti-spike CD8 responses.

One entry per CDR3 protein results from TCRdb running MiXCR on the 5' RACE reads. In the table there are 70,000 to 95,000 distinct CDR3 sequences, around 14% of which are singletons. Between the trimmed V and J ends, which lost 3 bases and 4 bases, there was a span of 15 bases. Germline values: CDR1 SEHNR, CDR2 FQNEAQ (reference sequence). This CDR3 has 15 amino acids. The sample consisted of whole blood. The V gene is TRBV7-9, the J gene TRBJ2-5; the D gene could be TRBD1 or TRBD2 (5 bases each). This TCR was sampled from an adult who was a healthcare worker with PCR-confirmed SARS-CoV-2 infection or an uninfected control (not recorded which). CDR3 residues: CASSFGREGTETQYF. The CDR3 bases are TGTGCCAGCAGCTTTGGACGGGAAGGGACAGAGACCCAGTACTTC. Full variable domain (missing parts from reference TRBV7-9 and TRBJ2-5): DTGVSQNPRHKITKRGQNVTFRCDPISEHNRLYWYRQTLGQGPEFLTYFQNEAQLEKSRLLSDRFSAERPKGSFSTLEIQRTEQGDSAMYLCASSFGREGTETQYFGPGTRLLVL.